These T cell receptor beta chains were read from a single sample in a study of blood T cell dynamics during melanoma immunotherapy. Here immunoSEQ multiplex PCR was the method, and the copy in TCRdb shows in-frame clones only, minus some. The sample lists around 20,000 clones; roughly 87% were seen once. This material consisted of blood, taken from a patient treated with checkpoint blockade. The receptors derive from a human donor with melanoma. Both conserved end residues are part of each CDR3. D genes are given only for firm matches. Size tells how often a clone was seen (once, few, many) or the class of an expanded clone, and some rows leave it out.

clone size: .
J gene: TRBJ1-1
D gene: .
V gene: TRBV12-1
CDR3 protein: CASSFARHSLGNTEAFF
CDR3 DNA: TGTGCCAGCAGCTTTGCGAGACACTCTCTGGGGAACACTGAAGCTTTCTTT

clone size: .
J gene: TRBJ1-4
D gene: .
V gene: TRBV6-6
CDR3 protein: CASSDRQIQDEKLFF
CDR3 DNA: TGTGCCAGCAGTGACCGACAGATACAGGATGAAAAACTGTTTTTT

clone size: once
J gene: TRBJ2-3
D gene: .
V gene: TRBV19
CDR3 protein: CASRGRSTDTQYF
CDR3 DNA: TGTGCCAGTAGAGGGAGAAGCACAGATACGCAGTATTTT

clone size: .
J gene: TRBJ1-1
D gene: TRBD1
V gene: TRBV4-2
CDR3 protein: CASRPPGTGGTEAFF
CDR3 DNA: TGTGCCAGCAGACCCCCCGGGACAGGGGGCACTGAAGCTTTCTTT

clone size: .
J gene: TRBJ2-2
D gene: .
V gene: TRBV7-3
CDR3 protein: CASSPRPTPNTGELFF
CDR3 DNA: TGTGCCAGCAGCCCAAGACCTACCCCGAACACCGGGGAGCTGTTTTTT

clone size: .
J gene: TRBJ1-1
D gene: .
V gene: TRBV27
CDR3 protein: CAPPRGKAFF
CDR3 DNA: TGTGCCCCGCCACGGGGTAAGGCTTTCTTT

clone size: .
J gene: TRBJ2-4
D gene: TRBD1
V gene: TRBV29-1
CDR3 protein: CSVVTGGFGLAKNIQYF
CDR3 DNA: TGCAGCGTTGTTACAGGGGGATTTGGACTAGCCAAAAACATTCAGTACTTC

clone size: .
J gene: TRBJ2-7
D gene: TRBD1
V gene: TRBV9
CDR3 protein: CASSASGTGVEQYF
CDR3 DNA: TGTGCCAGCAGCGCGTCCGGGACAGGGGTGGAACAGTACTTC

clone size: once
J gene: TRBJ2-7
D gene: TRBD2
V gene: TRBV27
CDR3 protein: CASSLSAGGSYEQYF
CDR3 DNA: TGTGCCAGCAGTTTGTCCGCGGGAGGGTCCTACGAGCAGTACTTC

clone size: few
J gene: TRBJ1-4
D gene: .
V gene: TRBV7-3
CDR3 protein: CASSPSGGANEKLFF
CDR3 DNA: TGTGCCAGCAGCCCCTCCGGGGGGGCCAATGAAAAACTGTTTTTT

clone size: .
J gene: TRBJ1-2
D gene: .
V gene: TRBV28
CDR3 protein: CASSLAPAGLRGYTF
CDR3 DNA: TGTGCCAGCAGTTTAGCTCCTGCGGGGCTTCGGGGCTACACTTTC

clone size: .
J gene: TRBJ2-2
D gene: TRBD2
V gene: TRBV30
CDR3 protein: CAWGTSGTGELFF
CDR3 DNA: TGTGCCTGGGGGACTAGCGGCACCGGGGAGCTGTTTTTT

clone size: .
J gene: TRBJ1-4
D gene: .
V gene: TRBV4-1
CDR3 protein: CASSQDLPYWNEKLFF
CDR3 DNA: TGCGCCAGCAGCCAAGATTTGCCCTACTGGAATGAAAAACTGTTTTTT